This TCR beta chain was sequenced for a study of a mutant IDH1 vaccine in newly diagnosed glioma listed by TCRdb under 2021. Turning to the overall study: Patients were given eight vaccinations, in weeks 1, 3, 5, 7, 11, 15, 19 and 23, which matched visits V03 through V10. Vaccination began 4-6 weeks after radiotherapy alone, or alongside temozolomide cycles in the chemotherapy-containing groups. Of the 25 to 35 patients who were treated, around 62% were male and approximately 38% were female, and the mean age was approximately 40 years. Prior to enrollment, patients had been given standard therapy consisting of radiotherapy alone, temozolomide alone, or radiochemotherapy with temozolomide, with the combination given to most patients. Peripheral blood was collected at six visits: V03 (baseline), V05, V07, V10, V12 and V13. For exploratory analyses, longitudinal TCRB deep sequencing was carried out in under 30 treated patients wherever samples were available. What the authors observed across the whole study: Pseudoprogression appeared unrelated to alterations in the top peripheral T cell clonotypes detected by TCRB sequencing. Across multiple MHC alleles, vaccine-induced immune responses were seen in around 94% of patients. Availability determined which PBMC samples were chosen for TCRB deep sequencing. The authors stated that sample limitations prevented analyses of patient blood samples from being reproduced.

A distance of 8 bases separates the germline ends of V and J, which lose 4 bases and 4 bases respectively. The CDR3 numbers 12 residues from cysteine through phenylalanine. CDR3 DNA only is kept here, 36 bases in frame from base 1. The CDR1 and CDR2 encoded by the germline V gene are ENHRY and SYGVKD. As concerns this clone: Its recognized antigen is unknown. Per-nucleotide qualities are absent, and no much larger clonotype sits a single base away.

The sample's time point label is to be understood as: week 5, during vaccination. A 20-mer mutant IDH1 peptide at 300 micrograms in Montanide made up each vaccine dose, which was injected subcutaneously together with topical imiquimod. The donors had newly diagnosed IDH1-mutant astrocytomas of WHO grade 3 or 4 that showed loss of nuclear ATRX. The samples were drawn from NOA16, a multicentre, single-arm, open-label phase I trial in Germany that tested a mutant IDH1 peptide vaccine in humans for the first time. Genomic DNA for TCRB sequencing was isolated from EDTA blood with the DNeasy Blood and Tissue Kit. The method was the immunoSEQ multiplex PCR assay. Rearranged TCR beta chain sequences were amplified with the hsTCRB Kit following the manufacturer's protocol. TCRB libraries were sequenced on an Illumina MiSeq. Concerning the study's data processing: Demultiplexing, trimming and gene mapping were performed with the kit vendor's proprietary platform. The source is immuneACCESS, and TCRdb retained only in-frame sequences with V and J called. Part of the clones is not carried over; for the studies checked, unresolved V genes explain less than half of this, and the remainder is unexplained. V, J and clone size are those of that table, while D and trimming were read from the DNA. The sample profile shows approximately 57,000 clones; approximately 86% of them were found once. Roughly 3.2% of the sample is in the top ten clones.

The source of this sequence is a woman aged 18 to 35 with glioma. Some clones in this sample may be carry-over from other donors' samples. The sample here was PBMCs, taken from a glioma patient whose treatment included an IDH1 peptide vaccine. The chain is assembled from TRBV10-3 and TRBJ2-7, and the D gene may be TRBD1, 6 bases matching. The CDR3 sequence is CAISGTDYEQYF. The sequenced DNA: TGTGCCATCAGTGGGACAGATTACGAGCAGTACTTC.